The 16 T cell receptor beta chains listed next were all sequenced from one sample in a study of T cells in pancreatic ductal adenocarcinoma. Some clones are missing from TCRdb's copy, which holds only in-frame ones; the method was immunoSEQ multiplex PCR. The sample yields 97,000 or so clones, 90% to 95% seen once. No neoadjuvant therapy was given to the selected pancreatic ductal adenocarcinoma patients before their surgery. The sequencing input was PBMCs. The origin of the receptors is a human donor with pancreatic ductal adenocarcinoma.

V gene TRBV7-9 combines with J gene TRBJ2-3, with D unclear. The CDR3 is 16 amino acids. V was cut by 2 bases and J by 3 bases, with 15 bases left in between. The V gene's germline CDR1 is SEHNR and CDR2 FQNEAQ (reference sequence). The CDR3 sequence: CASSLSLGEVTDTQYF. The CDR3 DNA sequence: TGTGCCAGCAGCTTATCATTGGGTGAGGTGACAGATACGCAGTATTTT.

Regarding this clone: Additional DNA sequences in this sample encode the identical CDR3. The rearrangement uses TRBV9 and TRBJ2-3; 10 nucleotides align to TRBD2. V was pared by 1 base and J by 5 bases, with 4 bases of the junction left unmatched. CDR1 is SGDLS, CDR2 YYNGEE, per germline. The CDR3 covers 15 residues. In nucleotides, the CDR3 is TGTGCCAGCAGCGTACTAGCGGGAGTAGGAGATACGCAGTATTTT. Its protein product is CASSVLAGVGDTQYF. Complete variable domain (other parts from reference TRBV9 and TRBJ2-3): DSGVTQTPKHLITATGQRVTLRCSPRSGDLSVYWYQQSLDQGLQFLIQYYNGEERAKGNILERFSAQQFPDLHSELNLSSLELGDSALYFCASSVLAGVGDTQYFGPGTRLTVL.

This clone has only one observation. The chain recombines TRBV7-2 with TRBJ2-5; perhaps TRBD2 as D (6 bases). Trimming removed 6 bases at V and 5 bases at J, with 16 bases between. The CDR3 loop spans 14 amino acids. The germline V gene encodes CDR1 SGHTA and CDR2 FQGNSA. CDR3 nucleotide sequence: TGTGCCAGCAGGCCGACTAGGAATCGGGAGACCCAGTACTTC. The encoded protein is CASRPTRNRETQYF.

V and J are TRBV6-5 and TRBJ2-2; TRBD2 agrees at 8 bases. Germline CDR1 and CDR2: MNHEY and SVGAGI. CDR3 size: 12 residues. This CDR3 reads CGPREAFGELFF. The CDR3 bases are TGTGGGCCGCGGGAGGCATTCGGGGAGCTGTTTTTT.

The genes are TRBV5-4 and TRBJ2-7; D is possibly TRBD1 (6 bases). The CDR3 sequence is 12 residues long. V gave up 4 bases and J gave up 7 bases, with 12 bases separating them. Germline CDR1 and CDR2: SGHNT and YYREEE (reference sequence). This CDR3 reads CASSIQRGEQYF. The DNA for the CDR3 is TGTGCCAGCAGCATACAGAGGGGGGAGCAGTACTTC.

V is TRBV7-3 and J is TRBJ2-7, with 7 nucleotides matching TRBD2. Germline CDR1 and CDR2: SGHTA and FQGTGA. The length of the CDR3 is 15 residues. J lost 0 bases, V lost 4 bases, and 6 bases had no gene match. The CDR3 here is CASSSRGGGSYEQYF. CDR3 in DNA: TGTGCCAGCAGCTCCCGTGGCGGGGGCTCCTACGAGCAGTACTTC.

This chain connects TRBV20-1 to TRBJ2-3; tentative D call: TRBD2 (5 bases). Germline V gene sequence: CDR1 DFQATT, CDR2 SNEGSKA (reference sequence). The CDR3 is 10 amino acids. V was pared by 3 bases and J by 7 bases, with 5 bases between. The CDR3 loop is CSASGNTQYF. CDR3 bases: TGCAGTGCTAGCGGGAATACGCAGTATTTT.

The rearrangement links TRBV6-5 to TRBJ1-2, with D unresolved. Trimming shortened V by 0 bases and J by 3 bases, and 8 bases separated the two germline ends. This CDR3 has 14 amino acids. Germline V gene data show CDR1 as MNHEY and CDR2 as SVGAGI. CDR3 sequence: CASSYSREHYGYTF. The CDR3 bases are TGTGCCAGCAGTTACTCGCGGGAGCACTATGGCTACACCTTC.

The chain uses TRBV5-1 and TRBJ2-7, with 9 bases aligning to TRBD1. There are 13 residues in the CDR3. CDR1 and CDR2 (germline): SGHRS, YFSETQ. Germline trimming cut 4 bases from V and 6 bases from J; bases unmatched to any gene: 5. The CDR3 DNA is TGCGCCAGCAGCATTGGACAGGGGCTCGAGCAGTACTTC. This gives the protein CASSIGQGLEQYF.

The rearrangement joins TRBV20-1 to TRBJ2-5, with D possibly being TRBD2 (6 bases). The CDR3 covers 11 residues. In germline, CDR1 is DFQATT, CDR2 SNEGSKA (reference sequence). This chain's CDR3 is CAGWGQETQYF. CDR3 DNA: TGCGCGGGATGGGGCCAAGAGACCCAGTACTTC.

This chain connects TRBV18 to TRBJ1-5; tentatively, D is TRBD1 (6 bases). The V end was cut by 1 base, the J end by 6 bases, with 13 bases between. The CDR3 covers 15 residues. The germline gives CDR1 KGHSH, CDR2 LQKENI. CDR3 amino acids: CASSPQQGSSQPQHF. As DNA, the CDR3 is TGTGCCAGCTCACCACAACAGGGAAGTAGTCAGCCCCAGCATTTT. Full variable domain (outside the CDR3, taken from reference TRBV18 and TRBJ1-5): NAGVMQNPRHLVRRRGQEARLRCSPMKGHSHVYWYRQLPEEGLKFMVYLQKENIIDESGMPKERFSAEFPKEGPSILRIQQVVRGDSAAYFCASSPQQGSSQPQHFGDGTRLSIL.

This chain uses TRBV29-1 with TRBJ2-7; 9 bases line up with TRBD1. CDR3 length: 12 amino acids. Per the germline V gene, CDR1 is SQVTM and CDR2 is ANQGSEA. With V trimmed by 4 bases and J by 9 bases, 7 bases remained unmatched. The CDR3 sequence is CSVGGQGVGQYF. CDR3 nucleotide sequence: TGCAGCGTTGGGGGACAGGGTGTGGGGCAGTACTTC.

The J gene is TRBJ2-7, the V gene TRBV29-1; TRBD1 matches 8 bases. The germline gives CDR1 SQVTM, CDR2 ANQGSEA. J lost 5 bases, V lost 7 bases, and 7 bases had no gene match. The CDR3 has 12 amino acids. CDR3 coding DNA: TGCAGCGCCTGGCGGGACAGGCACGAGCAGTACTTC. It translates to CSAWRDRHEQYF.

This clone was counted between two and nine times. The J gene is TRBJ2-3, the V gene TRBV7-8; 9 bases are shared with TRBD2. Per germline, CDR1 SGHVS and CDR2 FQNEAQ. This CDR3 has 16 amino acids. The V segment lost 4 bases and the J segment 2 bases; nucleotides outside the gene matches: 7. The CDR3 here is CASSSQTSGNTDTQYF. The CDR3 DNA follows: TGTGCCAGCAGCTCCCAGACTAGCGGTAACACAGATACGCAGTATTTT.

This chain links TRBV19 with TRBJ2-2; possible D gene TRBD2, 6 bases. Germline values: CDR1 LNHDA, CDR2 SQIVND (reference sequence). V lost 6 bases to trimming and J lost 6 bases, with 14 bases between them. CDR3 length: 14 amino acids. CDR3 residues: CASSPVGGPGELFF. CDR3 DNA sequence: TGTGCCAGTAGCCCAGTCGGGGGTCCCGGGGAGCTGTTTTTT. Complete variable domain (other parts from reference TRBV19 and TRBJ2-2): DGGITQSPKYLFRKEGQNVTLSCEQNLNHDAMYWYRQDPGQGLRLIYYSQIVNDFQKGDIAEGYSVSREKKESFPLTVTSAQKNPTAFYLCASSPVGGPGELFFGEGSRLTVL.

This chain joins TRBV28 and TRBJ2-2, with D tentatively TRBD1 (6 bases). CDR1 MDHEN and CDR2 SYDVKM come from the germline V gene. V was pared by 4 bases and J by 5 bases, with 11 bases between. The CDR3 is made up of 14 amino acids. The CDR3 DNA is TGTGCCAGCAGTTCTGTCCAGGGGACCGGGGAGCTGTTTTTT. Protein sequence: CASSSVQGTGELFF.